This TCR beta chain was captured by sequencing in a study of monozygotic twins with inflammatory bowel disease. With the 5' RACE reads reprocessed, TCRdb shows one record per CDR3 protein and no DNA. Recorded for this sample: 120,000 to 150,000 distinct CDR3 sequences. Blood (under 2.6 ml) was collected from every donor individually. This CDR3 has 16 amino acids. Germline V gives CDR1 SGHRS, CDR2 YFSETQ. This chain connects TRBV5-1 to TRBJ2-2; no DNA is available, so the TRBD1 call from TCRdb remains unchecked. Material for sequencing was blood. The TCR comes from a human donor with ulcerative colitis or Crohn's disease, or a healthy co-twin of an affected twin (not recorded which). CDR3 region: CASSLLQGANTGELFF.